Given below is one TCR beta chain in context. The antigen is unknown. This entry belongs to a study of cytotoxic CD8 clonotypes in ibrutinib-treated CLL. At the level of the study: Across the patients, roughly ten were relapsed/refractory, about 14 treatment-naive and under 18 IGHV unmutated. The study's findings and limits: Sustained-remission and progressing patients had different sampling times.

Here immunoSEQ multiplex PCR was the method, and the copy in TCRdb shows in-frame clones only, minus some. The sample consists of tens of thousands of clones, around 79% of them appearing once. Germline loops: CDR1 SNHLY, CDR2 FYNNEI. Trimming stripped 7 bases from V and 6 bases from J, with 13 bases between. The CDR3 sequence is 13 residues long. The sequence was obtained from a human donor with chronic lymphocytic leukemia. The material was PBMCs, obtained after 12 months of ibrutinib treatment. The chain employs TRBV2 and TRBJ1-5; D perhaps matches TRBD1 (5 bases). The CDR3: CASTLGGGQPQHF. In DNA form, the CDR3 reads TGTGCCAGCACCCTGGGGGGGGGTCAGCCCCAGCATTTT.